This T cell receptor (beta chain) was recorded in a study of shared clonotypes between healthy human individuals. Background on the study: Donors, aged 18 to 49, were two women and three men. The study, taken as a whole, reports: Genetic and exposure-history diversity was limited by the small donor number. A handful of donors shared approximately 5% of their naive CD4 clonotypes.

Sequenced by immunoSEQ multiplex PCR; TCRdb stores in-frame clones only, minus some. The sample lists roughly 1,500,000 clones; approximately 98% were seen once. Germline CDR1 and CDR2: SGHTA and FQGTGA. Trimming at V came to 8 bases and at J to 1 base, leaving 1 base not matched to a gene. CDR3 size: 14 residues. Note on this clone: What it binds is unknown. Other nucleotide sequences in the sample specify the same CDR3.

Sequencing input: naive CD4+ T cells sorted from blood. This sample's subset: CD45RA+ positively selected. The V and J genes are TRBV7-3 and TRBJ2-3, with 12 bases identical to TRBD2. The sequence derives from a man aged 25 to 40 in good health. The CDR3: CASRTSGGTDTQYF. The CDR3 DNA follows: TGTGCCAGCCGGACTAGCGGGGGCACAGATACGCAGTATTTT.